One and the same sample provided the 28 T cell receptor beta chains below, sequenced in a study of T-cell reconstitution after alpha-beta-depleted transplantation in children. The TCRbeta library was prepared with unique molecular identifiers. Using its own MiXCR run on the PCR reads, TCRdb lists one record per CDR3 protein. The sample includes hundreds of thousands of distinct CDR3 sequences, roughly 16% seen only once; the top ten take under 30%. Material: PBMCs, mostly from graft donor cells, obtained 360 days after TCRalphabeta/CD19-depleted stem cell transplant. These receptors were collected from a boy in the first two years of life who had a stem cell transplant for Wiskott-Aldrich syndrome, so the T cells may come from the graft donor.

V usage is TRBV28 and J usage is TRBJ2-1; 7 bases map to TRBD2. CDR1 and CDR2 (germline): MDHEN, SYDVKM. With V trimmed by 6 bases and J by 8 bases, 4 bases remained unmatched. This CDR3 is built from 12 residues. The CDR3 DNA reads TGTGCCAGCAGACCGCGGGGGTATGAGCAGTTCTTC. This sequence encodes CASRPRGYEQFF.

The CDR3 loop reads CATSTPQVEDTQYF. CDR3 nucleotides: TGTGCCACCAGCACCCCCCAAGTTGAAGATACGCAGTATTTT. This chain uses TRBV15 with TRBJ2-3, with D uncertain. The CDR3 sequence is 14 residues long. V lost 4 bases to trimming and J lost 5 bases, with 13 bases between them. The V gene's germline CDR1 is LNHNV and CDR2 YYDKDF (reference sequence).

The rearrangement uses TRBV5-1 and TRBJ2-3, with 7 bases lining up with TRBD2. This CDR3 has 14 residues. Germline V gene data show CDR1 as SGHRS and CDR2 as YFSETQ. Trimming took 2 bases from V and 5 from J; bases not matched to a gene: 5. For the CDR3, the DNA is TGCGCCAGCAGCTTAGGCGGGAGAGTAGATACGCAGTATTTT. Translating gives CASSLGGRVDTQYF.

The V and J genes are TRBV3-1 and TRBJ2-6; 8 bases agree with TRBD1. The junction had 20 bases not matched to a gene; V was cut back by 4 bases and J by 0 bases. Germline values: CDR1 LGHDT, CDR2 YNNKEL (reference sequence). CDR3 size: 22 residues. The CDR3: CASSRRVGFDRGYLSGANVLTF. The DNA of the CDR3 is TGTGCCAGCAGCCGACGCGTAGGATTCGACAGGGGCTACCTCTCTGGGGCCAACGTCCTGACTTTC.

The V call is TRBV19, the J call TRBJ1-1, with a weak D call TRBD1 (6 bases). The germline CDR1 and CDR2 sequences are LNHDA and SQIVND (reference sequence). The CDR3 is made up of 15 amino acids. Trimming removed 3 bases from V and 2 bases from J, with 13 bases in between. CDR3 coding DNA: TGTGCCAGTAGTATCAGGGGAGGAATAAACACTGAAGCTTTCTTT. Protein product: CASSIRGGINTEAFF.

In this sample, this clonotype turned up a few times. The chain has TRBV6-5 and TRBJ2-5, with TRBD1 matching 9 bases. Germline trimming cut 2 bases from V and 5 bases from J; bases unmatched to any gene: 6. Germline V gene lookup returns CDR1 MNHEY and CDR2 SVGAGI. The CDR3 sequence is 15 residues long. In nucleotides, the CDR3 is TGTGCCAGCAGTTACCGAAGGACAGGGGCGGAGACCCAGTACTTC. Translated: CASSYRRTGAETQYF.

The chain is built from TRBV7-2 and TRBJ2-1, with D possibly being TRBD2 (7 bases). This CDR3 has 15 residues. Germline loops: CDR1 SGHTA, CDR2 FQGNSA. V was trimmed by 5 bases and J by 4 bases, leaving 15 bases between them. CDR3 DNA: TGTGCCAGCAGCAATGGAGGGGGGGCTTACAATGAGCAGTTCTTC. It codes for CASSNGGGAYNEQFF.

The gene calls are TRBV6-2 or TRBV6-3 and TRBJ2-7; no reliable D call. Germline values: CDR1 MNHEY, CDR2 SVGEGT. Trimming cost V 2 bases and J 7 bases, with 15 bases left between them. This CDR3 region has 14 residues. The CDR3, as DNA: TGTGCCAGCAGTTACCTGCCCCCTGCGAGGGAGCAGTACTTC. Its protein is CASSYLPPAREQYF.

This clonotype was picked up a small number of times. The V gene is TRBV24-1, the J gene TRBJ2-5; 10 nucleotides match TRBD1. The CDR3 totals 18 residues. Germline V gene lookup returns CDR1 KGHDR and CDR2 SFDVKD. Losses at the gene ends were 2 bases for V and 2 bases for J; bases not matched to a gene: 10. For the CDR3, the DNA is TGTGCCACCAGTGATTCCGCTTGGACAGGGGGAGCGCAAGAGACCCAGTACTTC. Its translation is CATSDSAWTGGAQETQYF.

The J gene is TRBJ2-3, the V gene TRBV15; unclear D gene. V was cut by 1 base and J by 4 bases, with 6 bases left in between. Per germline, CDR1 LNHNV and CDR2 YYDKDF (reference sequence). This CDR3 spans 13 amino acids. The CDR3 DNA follows: TGTGCCACCAGCAGAGTCCTCTCAGATACGCAGTATTTT. Translating gives CATSRVLSDTQYF.

The chain combines TRBV6-2 or TRBV6-3 with TRBJ2-1; D uncertain. V was trimmed by 5 bases and J by 5 bases, leaving 19 bases between them. Germline lookup yields CDR1 MNHEY and CDR2 SVGEGT. The CDR3 sequence is 16 residues long. The CDR3 region is CASSPRARRFDNEQFF. For the CDR3, the DNA is TGTGCCAGCAGTCCTAGGGCTAGACGCTTTGACAATGAGCAGTTCTTC.

The chain is built from TRBV4-2 and TRBJ2-5; TRBD2 aligns across 8 bases. CDR3 size: 15 residues. CDR1 is LGHNA, CDR2 YNFKEQ, per germline. J lost 0 bases, V lost 2 bases, and 2 bases had no gene match. In nucleotides, the CDR3 is TGTGCCAGCAGCCAATATAGCGGGGACCAAGAGACCCAGTACTTC. Translated, it gives CASSQYSGDQETQYF.

The chain carries TRBV20-1 and TRBJ2-7; D perhaps matches TRBD2 (6 bases). CDR3 size: 14 residues. Trimming took 1 base from V and 7 from J, leaving 17 bases between them. Per the germline V gene, CDR1 is DFQATT and CDR2 is SNEGSKA (reference sequence). The CDR3 spells CSARGGGKKGEQYF. CDR3 nucleotides: TGCAGTGCTAGAGGCGGAGGGAAAAAGGGTGAGCAGTACTTC.

The V gene is TRBV5-1, the J gene TRBJ2-1, with D possibly called TRBD1 or TRBD2 (7 bases each). The CDR3 totals 16 residues. Trimming took 0 bases from V and 5 from J, leaving 15 bases between them. Germline V gene sequence: CDR1 SGHRS, CDR2 YFSETQ. The CDR3 sequence: CASSLDRTRGHNEQFF. CDR3 DNA sequence: TGCGCCAGCAGCTTGGATCGGACTAGGGGGCACAATGAGCAGTTCTTC.

The chain has TRBV29-1 and TRBJ2-3, with D perhaps matching TRBD2 (5 bases). Germline CDR1 and CDR2: SQVTM and ANQGSEA. Trimming stripped 7 bases from V and 2 bases from J, with 16 bases between. The CDR3 extends over 14 amino acids. CDR3 region: CSAEGGNNTDTQYF. For the CDR3, the DNA is TGCAGCGCCGAGGGCGGAAACAACACAGATACGCAGTATTTT.

This clonotype was counted at least ten times. The chain joins TRBV7-2 to TRBJ2-5; possibly TRBD2 for D (6 bases). CDR1 and CDR2 (germline): SGHTA, FQGNSA. V lost 0 bases, J lost 3 bases, and 8 bases lay in between. The CDR3 contains 14 residues. This CDR3 reads CASSLAGGEETQYF. DNA for the CDR3: TGTGCCAGCAGCTTAGCGGGCGGGGAAGAGACCCAGTACTTC.

This clonotype was seen at least ten times. The J gene is TRBJ2-7, the V gene TRBV15; either TRBD1 or TRBD2 may supply D (5 bases each). Trimming removed 6 bases at V and 3 bases at J, with 18 bases between. The CDR3 extends over 15 amino acids. Per the germline V gene, CDR1 is LNHNV and CDR2 is YYDKDF (reference sequence). Written as DNA, the CDR3 is TGTGCCACCAGTTCAGCGAGGGGTTGGGGCTACGAGCAGTACTTC. Translation: CATSSARGWGYEQYF.

The chain employs TRBV12-3 or TRBV12-4 and TRBJ1-2; 8 nucleotides line up with TRBD1. The ends lost 11 bases at V and 8 bases at J; junction bases unmatched: 16. The CDR3 extends over 14 amino acids. Written as DNA, the CDR3 is TGTGCCGGAAGGAGGACAGGGACGTCTTACGGCTACACCTTC. Translating it yields CAGRRTGTSYGYTF.

DNA of the CDR3: TGTGCCAGCAGCTTAGGACGGGTGAGCGGGAGATCCTACAATGAGCAGTTCTTC. It codes for CASSLGRVSGRSYNEQFF. This chain links TRBV11-2 with TRBJ2-1, with 8 bases fitting TRBD2. Trimming at V came to 1 base and at J to 1 base, leaving 9 bases not matched to a gene. The CDR3 consists of 18 residues. CDR1 and CDR2 (germline): SGHAT, FQNNGV. The full variable domain, its missing parts supplied by reference TRBV11-2 and TRBJ2-1, is EAGVAQSPRYKIIEKRQSVAFWCNPISGHATLYWYQQILGQGPKLLIQFQNNGVVDDSQLPKDRFSAERLKGVDSTLKIQPAKLEDSAVYLCASSLGRVSGRSYNEQFFGPGTRLTVL.

The chain has TRBV7-8 and TRBJ2-5; TRBD2 aligns across 14 bases. The CDR3 extends over 18 amino acids. V shed 1 base and J 5 bases; nucleotides not matched to a gene: 9. Germline values: CDR1 SGHVS, CDR2 FQNEAQ. The CDR3 DNA reads as TGTGCCAGCAGCTTAGGGTTGACTAGCGGGGGGGCGGGGGAGACCCAGTACTTC. This translates into CASSLGLTSGGAGETQYF. The full variable domain, its missing parts supplied by reference TRBV7-8 and TRBJ2-5, is GAGVSQSPRYKVAKRGQDVALRCDPISGHVSLFWYQQALGQGPEFLTYFQNEAQLDKSGLPSDRFFAERPEGSVSTLKIQRTQQEDSAVYLCASSLGLTSGGAGETQYFGPGTRLLVL.

Only a few counts were recorded for this clonotype. J is TRBJ2-2 and V is TRBV20-1; 9 nucleotides align to TRBD1. Germline CDR1 reads DFQATT; CDR2 reads SNEGSKA (reference sequence). CDR3 length: 15 residues. The J segment lost 6 bases and the V segment lost 2 bases, leaving 7 bases of the junction unmatched. In DNA, the CDR3 is TGCAGTGCTAGACTCTTGACAGGGGGGCCCGGGGAGCTGTTTTTT. Translating it yields CSARLLTGGPGELFF.

This clonotype came up many times. This rearrangement joins TRBV5-1 to TRBJ2-1; no clear D. This CDR3 is 15 amino acids long. V was shortened by 0 bases and J by 3 bases, with 10 bases between the two germline ends. Germline CDR1 and CDR2: SGHRS and YFSETQ. The CDR3 nucleotides read TGCGCCAGCAGCTTGGAGATAGGGAACTACAATGAGCAGTTCTTC. This gives the protein CASSLEIGNYNEQFF.

In this sample, this clonotype turned up a few times. The CDR3 loop is CASSLIPRHISNTGELFF. CDR3 bases: TGCGCCAGCAGCTTGATTCCCCGACACATATCGAACACCGGGGAGCTGTTTTTT. The rearrangement links TRBV5-1 to TRBJ2-2; no clear D gene. Germline CDR1 SGHRS, CDR2 YFSETQ. The CDR3 sequence is 18 residues long. V shed 1 base and J shed 0 bases, with 16 bases lying between them.

This clonotype was observed many times. The chain uses TRBV20-1 and TRBJ2-5, with a weak D call TRBD2 (6 bases). V was trimmed by 3 bases and J by 13 bases, leaving 21 bases between them. From germline, CDR1 is DFQATT and CDR2 SNEGSKA (reference sequence). The CDR3 covers 13 residues. The CDR3 region is CSASRSLLAPLYF. The CDR3 nucleotides read TGCAGTGCTAGTAGGTCCCTTCTAGCGCCCTTGTACTTC.

The V gene is TRBV5-5, the J gene TRBJ2-1, with D maybe TRBD2 (6 bases). The CDR3 runs to 14 residues. Germline loops: CDR1 SGHKS, CDR2 YYEKEE (reference sequence). V lost 3 bases and J lost 12, with 19 bases in between. CDR3 residues: CASSSSSALGGQFF. The DNA for the CDR3 is TGTGCCAGCAGCTCTTCTAGCGCCCTAGGCGGGCAGTTCTTC.

The genes are TRBV5-1 and TRBJ2-6; maybe TRBD2 (5 bases). The CDR3 contains 15 residues. Germline CDR1 reads SGHRS; CDR2 reads YFSETQ. Trimming left V 0 bases short and J 3 bases short, with 7 bases between. CDR3 bases: TGCGCCAGCAGCTTGGGAGGGATTGGGGCCAACGTCCTGACTTTC. The encoded protein is CASSLGGIGANVLTF. The variable domain in full, with the rest retrieved from reference TRBV5-1 and TRBJ2-6, is KAGVTQTPRYLIKTRGQQVTLSCSPISGHRSVSWYQQTPGQGLQFLFEYFSETQRNKGNFPGRFSGRQFSNSRSEMNVSTLELGDSALYLCASSLGGIGANVLTFGAGSRLTVL.

The chain joins TRBV6-5 to TRBJ2-5, with 7 nucleotides matching TRBD1. From germline, CDR1 is MNHEY and CDR2 SVGAGI. V trimming: 7 bases; J trimming: 2 bases; junction bases outside the gene matches: 7. CDR3 length equals 14 residues. CDR3 protein: CASTLTGNQETQYF. The CDR3 bases are TGTGCCAGCACTCTGACAGGGAATCAAGAGACCCAGTACTTC.

The rearrangement joins TRBV9 to TRBJ1-2, with TRBD1 identical over 11 bases. The CDR3 runs to 16 residues. From germline, CDR1 is SGDLS and CDR2 YYNGEE. The junction had 8 bases not matched to a gene; V was cut back by 3 bases and J by 4 bases. DNA for the CDR3: TGTGCCAGCAGCGGACCCCCCGGGACAGGGGGCTATGGCTACACCTTC. Translating gives CASSGPPGTGGYGYTF.